This passage covers 9 T cell receptor beta chains from one sample sequenced in a study of blood T cell repertoires in COVID-19. TCRdb keeps only in-frame clones here, not all; method: immunoSEQ multiplex PCR. The sample lists around 170,000 clones, more than 70% seen once, with roughly 3.1% in the top ten. The sample taken for sequencing was peripheral blood. The receptors were gathered from a man aged 55 to 70 with acute or convalescent COVID-19.

The J gene is TRBJ2-5, the V gene TRBV7-2; 7 positions agree with TRBD2. V trimming: 3 bases; J trimming: 1 base; junction bases outside the gene matches: 2. The CDR3 is 14 residues long. CDR1 and CDR2 (germline): SGHTA, FQGNSA. The DNA for the CDR3 is TGTGCCAGCAGCTTTACTAGCGCCCAAGAGACCCAGTACTTC. As protein: CASSFTSAQETQYF.

The J gene is TRBJ1-1, the V gene TRBV5-8; TRBD1 aligns across 7 bases. Per germline, CDR1 SGHTS and CDR2 YDEGEE. This CDR3 has 16 amino acids. V lost 4 bases to trimming and J lost 0 bases; unmatched junction nucleotides: 9. CDR3 nucleotide sequence: TGTGCCAGCAGCCGGGGGCAGGGGGAACTGAACACTGAAGCTTTCTTT. As protein: CASSRGQGELNTEAFF.

The chain couples TRBV30 to TRBJ2-7; possible D gene TRBD1, 6 bases. The CDR3 contains 13 residues. Germline values: CDR1 GTSNPN, CDR2 SVGIG (reference sequence). V was shortened by 7 bases and J by 4 bases, with 17 bases between the two germline ends. The CDR3 reads CASTNDRRYEQYF. CDR3 in DNA: TGTGCCTCCACAAATGACAGGAGATACGAGCAGTACTTC.

The chain has TRBV3-1 (or the pseudogene TRBV3-2) and TRBJ1-2; 8 nucleotides match TRBD1. Germline loops: CDR1 LGHDT, CDR2 YNNKEL (reference sequence). The CDR3 is made up of 14 amino acids. V shed 4 bases and J 7 bases; nucleotides not matched to a gene: 8. Here the CDR3 DNA reads TGTGCCAGCAGCCTCTCAGGGGGCGAGGGTGGCTACACCTTC. This translates into CASSLSGGEGGYTF.

The J gene is TRBJ2-3, the V gene TRBV9; 8 bases are a match to TRBD2. The ends lost 0 bases at V and 2 bases at J; junction bases unmatched: 5. Per the germline V gene, CDR1 is SGDLS and CDR2 is YYNGEE. This CDR3 region has 16 residues. In DNA, the CDR3 is TGTGCCAGCAGCGTAGAGCGGGGGTCTTACACAGATACGCAGTATTTT. It yields the protein CASSVERGSYTDTQYF.

This clone is a singleton in its sample. The rearrangement uses TRBV7-9 and TRBJ2-4; TRBD1 agrees at 9 bases. Per germline, CDR1 SEHNR and CDR2 FQNEAQ (reference sequence). The CDR3 has 14 amino acids. J was trimmed by 6 bases and V by 1 base; bases with no gene match: 1. The CDR3 DNA reads as TGTGCCAGCAGCTTAGAGGGACAGGGAAACATTCAGTACTTC. This gives the protein CASSLEGQGNIQYF.

This chain links TRBV7-8 with TRBJ2-4; D is unclear. Trimming shortened V by 2 bases and J by 1 base, and 3 bases separated the two germline ends. The CDR3 contains 13 residues. The germline V gene encodes CDR1 SGHVS and CDR2 FQNEAQ. CDR3 amino acids: CASSLQAKNIQYF. The CDR3, as DNA: TGTGCCAGCAGCTTACAGGCCAAAAACATTCAGTACTTC. Looking up the rest from reference TRBV7-8 and TRBJ2-4 gives the full variable domain: GAGVSQSPRYKVAKRGQDVALRCDPISGHVSLFWYQQALGQGPEFLTYFQNEAQLDKSGLPSDRFFAERPEGSVSTLKIQRTQQEDSAVYLCASSLQAKNIQYFGAGTRLSVL.

The rearrangement joins TRBV20-1 to TRBJ1-5; possible D gene TRBD1, 5 bases. The V and J ends lost 3 bases and 6 bases respectively, with 12 bases between them. This CDR3 contains 13 residues. Per the germline V gene, CDR1 is DFQATT and CDR2 is SNEGSKA (reference sequence). CDR3 in DNA: TGCAGTGCTAGTCGCAGGGAGGGTCAGCCCCAGCATTTT. This sequence encodes CSASRREGQPQHF.

This rearrangement joins TRBV3-1 (or the pseudogene TRBV3-2) to TRBJ2-2; 9 bases match TRBD2. Germline-derived CDR1 and CDR2 are LGHDT and YNNKEL (reference sequence). Trimming removed 4 bases from V and 3 bases from J; junction bases left unmatched: 9. The CDR3 sequence is 17 residues long. The DNA of the CDR3 is TGTGCCAGCAGCCGAGCCCGGACTAGCGCGGACACCGGGGAGCTGTTTTTT. It is translated as CASSRARTSADTGELFF.